The rows below give T cell receptor beta chains drawn from one sample of a study of blood T cell repertoires in COVID-19. Sequencing was performed with immunoSEQ multiplex PCR; in TCRdb, only in-frame clones are kept and a portion is missing. The sample yields approximately 120,000 clones, more than 70% seen once. The source material was peripheral blood. These receptor sequences come from a human donor in a cohort sampled during active COVID-19. The CDR3 runs from the conserved cysteine through the conserved F or W. A D gene is named only where the DNA matches it firmly. The size entry is marked missing in some rows and otherwise reads once, few, many or a size class.

v_call,clone_size,j_call,d_call,cdr3_aa,cdr3_nt
TRBV7-2,NA,TRBJ2-2,NA,CASSSSLGGGGELFF,TGTGCCAGCAGCTCATCGCTAGGGGGTGGCGGGGAGCTGTTTTTT
TRBV11-2,NA,TRBJ2-1,NA,CASTPRRVNEQFF,TGTGCCAGCACCCCACGGCGGGTGAATGAGCAGTTCTTC
TRBV29-1,NA,TRBJ1-1,NA,CSGGTGPTEAFF,TGCAGCGGCGGAACAGGGCCCACTGAAGCTTTCTTT
TRBV6-5,NA,TRBJ1-6,NA,CASKLGARNSPLHF,TGTGCCAGCAAGCTTGGGGCTCGTAATTCACCCCTCCACTTT
TRBV6-6,NA,TRBJ1-3,NA,CASSYVAGLANTIYF,TGTGCCAGCAGTTACGTTGCAGGGTTGGCAAACACCATATATTTT
TRBV18,NA,TRBJ2-3,NA,CASSLFLDTQYF,TGTGCCAGCTCATTATTTTTGGATACGCAGTATTTT
TRBV5-1,NA,TRBJ2-2,NA,CASSPNGVENTGELFF,TGCGCCAGCAGCCCTAACGGGGTAGAGAACACCGGGGAGCTGTTTTTT
TRBV7-2,few,TRBJ2-4,NA,CASSLGGTVIGIQYF,TGTGCCAGCAGCTTAGGCGGAACGGTTATCGGCATTCAGTACTTC
TRBV7-9,few,TRBJ1-5,NA,CASSSGGSNQPQHF,TGTGCCAGCAGCTCGGGGGGGAGCAATCAGCCCCAGCATTTT
TRBV6-4,NA,TRBJ1-4,TRBD1,CASRAGGGSSQLFF,TGTGCCAGCAGGGCCGGAGGGGGCTCTTCTCAGCTGTTTTTT
TRBV13,NA,TRBJ2-3,NA,CASSAGGSSSTDTQYF,TGTGCCAGCAGCGCCGGGGGATCAAGCAGCACAGATACGCAGTATTTT
TRBV19,few,TRBJ2-3,TRBD2,CASTGLAITDTQYF,TGTGCCAGTACGGGACTAGCGATCACAGATACGCAGTATTTT
TRBV6-6,few,TRBJ2-2,NA,CASSHRDILGPGELFF,TGTGCCAGCAGTCACCGGGACATCCTGGGGCCCGGGGAGCTGTTTTTT
TRBV15,NA,TRBJ1-2,TRBD1,CATSRDLGQGNGYTF,TGTGCCACCAGCAGAGATCTGGGACAGGGGAATGGCTACACCTTC
TRBV4-3,NA,TRBJ2-2,TRBD2,CASSPRTPSLAGGSRSTGELFF,TGCGCCAGCAGCCCCCGTACACCTTCACTAGCGGGGGGGTCGAGGAGCACCGGGGAGCTGTTTTTT
TRBV6-4,NA,TRBJ2-1,TRBD2,CASSDWGTSDEQFF,TGTGCCAGCAGTGACTGGGGGACTAGCGATGAGCAGTTCTTC
TRBV15,NA,TRBJ2-1,TRBD2,CATSRLAVWDEQFF,TGTGCCACCAGTAGGCTAGCGGTATGGGATGAGCAGTTCTTC
TRBV6-1,NA,TRBJ1-2,NA,CASSEPRGSGYTF,TGTGCCAGCAGTGAGCCCCGGGGGTCGGGCTACACCTTC
TRBV19,NA,TRBJ2-3,TRBD2,CASRLAGYTDTQYF,TGTGCCAGTAGACTAGCGGGATACACAGATACGCAGTATTTT
TRBV5-1,few,TRBJ1-6,TRBD1,CASKDRENSPLHF,TGCGCCAGCAAGGACAGGGAAAATTCACCCCTCCACTTT
TRBV19,NA,TRBJ1-1,NA,CASSTGGGNTEAFF,TGTGCCAGTAGTACCGGCGGGGGGAACACTGAAGCTTTCTTT
TRBV27,NA,TRBJ2-3,TRBD2,CASSLLLAGLSGTDTQYF,TGTGCCAGCAGTCTCCTCCTAGCGGGACTTTCGGGCACAGATACGCAGTATTTT
TRBV3-1/TRBV3-2,NA,TRBJ1-1,NA,CASSLRRNTEAFF,TGTGCCAGCAGCCTAAGGAGGAACACTGAAGCTTTCTTT
TRBV19,NA,TRBJ2-3,NA,CASSMGDIGYTDTQYF,TGTGCCAGTAGTATGGGAGATATTGGCTACACAGATACGCAGTATTTT
TRBV7-2,NA,TRBJ2-3,TRBD2,CASSLRVRGSGTQYF,TGTGCCAGCAGCTTACGGGTCCGCGGGAGCGGTACGCAGTATTTT
TRBV19,once,TRBJ2-5,NA,CASTPTRGETQYF,TGTGCCAGTACGCCAACCAGGGGAGAGACCCAGTACTTC
TRBV30,NA,TRBJ2-1,NA,CAWRGRTAGTNYNEQFF,TGTGCCTGGAGGGGGCGCACGGCGGGAACTAACTACAATGAGCAGTTCTTC
TRBV6-5,NA,TRBJ1-2,NA,CASRNSGGYGYTF,TGTGCCAGCAGGAACAGCGGGGGTTATGGCTACACCTTC
TRBV7-6,NA,TRBJ2-5,TRBD2,CASSFGGGAGTQYF,TGTGCCAGCAGCTTCGGCGGGGGGGCCGGGACCCAGTACTTC
TRBV6-1,NA,TRBJ2-3,NA,CASSEPGGTDTQYF,TGTGCCAGCAGTGAACCAGGGGGCACAGATACGCAGTATTTT
TRBV9,once,TRBJ1-3,NA,CASSVAQGTSTGNTIYF,TGTGCCAGCAGCGTAGCTCAGGGGACGTCTACTGGAAACACCATATATTTT
TRBV5-1,few,TRBJ2-7,NA,CASSLPEVDEQYF,TGCGCCAGCAGCTTGCCAGAGGTGGACGAGCAGTACTTC
TRBV25-1,NA,TRBJ1-2,NA,CASSEFGREVYGYTF,TGTGCCAGCAGTGAATTTGGTAGGGAGGTCTATGGCTACACCTTC
TRBV10-2,once,TRBJ2-1,TRBD2,CASSPSNVAGGWNEQFF,TGCGCCAGCAGCCCCTCCAACGTAGCGGGAGGTTGGAATGAGCAGTTCTTC
TRBV15,NA,TRBJ1-1,TRBD1,CATSRDLRTGGTEAFF,TGTGCCACCAGCAGAGATCTAAGGACAGGAGGGACTGAAGCTTTCTTT
TRBV11-2,NA,TRBJ2-3,TRBD2,CASSFYSGSSFTDTQYF,TGTGCCAGCAGCTTTTATAGCGGGAGTTCTTTTACAGATACGCAGTATTTT
TRBV7-8,NA,TRBJ1-2,TRBD1,CASSATAQGAGGYTF,TGTGCCAGCAGCGCTACCGCACAGGGGGCAGGAGGCTACACCTTC
TRBV5-4,NA,TRBJ2-7,TRBD1,CASSFGTGDSYEQYF,TGTGCCAGCAGCTTTGGGACAGGGGACTCCTACGAGCAGTACTTC
TRBV27,many,TRBJ1-6,NA,CASSRTGVQGSPLHF,TGTGCCAGCAGTAGGACGGGGGTTCAGGGATCACCCCTCCACTTT
TRBV7-2,once,TRBJ1-6,TRBD1,CASSLEDRGRSPLHF,TGTGCCAGCAGCTTAGAGGACAGGGGCCGGTCACCCCTCCACTTT
TRBV6-2/TRBV6-3,NA,TRBJ2-4,TRBD2,CASSIPGTSGSKNIQYF,TGTGCCAGCAGCATACCCGGGACTAGCGGGAGTAAGAACATTCAGTACTTC